This TCR beta chain was observed in a study of identical twins. General study points: Invariant MAIT and iNKT cells may have partly biased zero-insertion analyses. Out-of-frame alpha sequences common to twins exhibited an excess of low generation probability.

Via MiXCR, TCRdb re-called the 5' RACE reads, giving one row per CDR3 protein. The table has 350,000 to 600,000 distinct CDR3 sequences, approximately 15% seen once. This clonotype occurred a few times. No antigen is known for it. The V and J ends lost 5 bases and 0 bases, in that order; junction bases with no gene match: 8. The CDR3 runs to 18 residues. The same data also went into a second study, on yellow fever vaccine responses in identical twins.

The sequence was obtained from a woman aged 18 to 35 in good health. The rearrangement joins TRBV12-3 or TRBV12-4 to TRBJ2-1; 12 bases line up with TRBD2. The source material was CD4+ T cells sorted from blood. The CDR3 loop is CASSSGTSGLSSYNEQFF. CDR3 sequence (DNA): TGTGCCAGCAGTAGCGGGACTAGCGGGCTGAGCTCCTACAATGAGCAGTTCTTC.